This TCR beta chain came from a study of blood T cell repertoires in COVID-19. Background on the study: The analysed material was cDNA or gDNA that came from T cells, B-cell-depleted T cells, or PBMCs.

In the source study's methods: Reference gene primer amplification gave estimated nucleated cell counts. Libraries were prepared by immunoSEQ multiplex PCR; TCRdb keeps only in-frame clonotypes and omits some of them. The DNA gave D and trimming, while V, J and clone size come from that table. The sample has some 45,000 clones; just over 90% are singletons. Germline lookup yields CDR1 SNHLY and CDR2 FYNNEI. The CDR3 consists of 16 residues. Trimming took 4 bases from V and 1 from J; bases not matched to a gene: 3. The sample comprised peripheral blood. The gene calls are TRBV2 and TRBJ2-2; 10 positions agree with TRBD2. The sequence derives from a man aged 55 to 69 with COVID-19, enrolled during active disease. The DNA of the CDR3 is TGTGCCAGCAGTGGTAGCGGGGGGATGAACACCGGGGAGCTGTTTTTT. Encoded protein: CASSGSGGMNTGELFF.